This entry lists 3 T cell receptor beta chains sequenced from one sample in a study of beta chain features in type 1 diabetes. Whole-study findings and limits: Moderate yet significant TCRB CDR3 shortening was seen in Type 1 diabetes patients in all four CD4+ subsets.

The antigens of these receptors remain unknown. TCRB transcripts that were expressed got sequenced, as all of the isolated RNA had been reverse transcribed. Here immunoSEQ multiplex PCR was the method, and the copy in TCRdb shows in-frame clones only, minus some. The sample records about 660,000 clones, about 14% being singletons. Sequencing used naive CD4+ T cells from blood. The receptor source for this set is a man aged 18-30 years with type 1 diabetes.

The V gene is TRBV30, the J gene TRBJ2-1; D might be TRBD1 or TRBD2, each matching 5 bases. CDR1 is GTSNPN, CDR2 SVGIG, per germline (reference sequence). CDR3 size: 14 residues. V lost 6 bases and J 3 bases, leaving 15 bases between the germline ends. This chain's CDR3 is CACFRDGFYNEQFF. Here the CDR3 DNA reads TGTGCCTGCTTCCGGGACGGGTTCTACAATGAGCAGTTCTTC.

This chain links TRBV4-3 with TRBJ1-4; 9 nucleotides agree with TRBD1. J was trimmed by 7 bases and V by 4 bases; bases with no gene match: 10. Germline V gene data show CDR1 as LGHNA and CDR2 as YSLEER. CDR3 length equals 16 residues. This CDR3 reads CASSLSGTGIGEKLFF. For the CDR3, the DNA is TGCGCCAGCAGCCTCTCAGGGACAGGGATTGGTGAAAAACTGTTTTTT.

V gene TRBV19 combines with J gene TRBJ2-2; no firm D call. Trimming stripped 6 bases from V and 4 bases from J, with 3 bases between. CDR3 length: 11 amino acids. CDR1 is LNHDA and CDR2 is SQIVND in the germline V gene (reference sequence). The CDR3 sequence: CASRATGELFF. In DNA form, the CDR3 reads TGTGCCAGTAGGGCCACCGGGGAGCTGTTTTTT.